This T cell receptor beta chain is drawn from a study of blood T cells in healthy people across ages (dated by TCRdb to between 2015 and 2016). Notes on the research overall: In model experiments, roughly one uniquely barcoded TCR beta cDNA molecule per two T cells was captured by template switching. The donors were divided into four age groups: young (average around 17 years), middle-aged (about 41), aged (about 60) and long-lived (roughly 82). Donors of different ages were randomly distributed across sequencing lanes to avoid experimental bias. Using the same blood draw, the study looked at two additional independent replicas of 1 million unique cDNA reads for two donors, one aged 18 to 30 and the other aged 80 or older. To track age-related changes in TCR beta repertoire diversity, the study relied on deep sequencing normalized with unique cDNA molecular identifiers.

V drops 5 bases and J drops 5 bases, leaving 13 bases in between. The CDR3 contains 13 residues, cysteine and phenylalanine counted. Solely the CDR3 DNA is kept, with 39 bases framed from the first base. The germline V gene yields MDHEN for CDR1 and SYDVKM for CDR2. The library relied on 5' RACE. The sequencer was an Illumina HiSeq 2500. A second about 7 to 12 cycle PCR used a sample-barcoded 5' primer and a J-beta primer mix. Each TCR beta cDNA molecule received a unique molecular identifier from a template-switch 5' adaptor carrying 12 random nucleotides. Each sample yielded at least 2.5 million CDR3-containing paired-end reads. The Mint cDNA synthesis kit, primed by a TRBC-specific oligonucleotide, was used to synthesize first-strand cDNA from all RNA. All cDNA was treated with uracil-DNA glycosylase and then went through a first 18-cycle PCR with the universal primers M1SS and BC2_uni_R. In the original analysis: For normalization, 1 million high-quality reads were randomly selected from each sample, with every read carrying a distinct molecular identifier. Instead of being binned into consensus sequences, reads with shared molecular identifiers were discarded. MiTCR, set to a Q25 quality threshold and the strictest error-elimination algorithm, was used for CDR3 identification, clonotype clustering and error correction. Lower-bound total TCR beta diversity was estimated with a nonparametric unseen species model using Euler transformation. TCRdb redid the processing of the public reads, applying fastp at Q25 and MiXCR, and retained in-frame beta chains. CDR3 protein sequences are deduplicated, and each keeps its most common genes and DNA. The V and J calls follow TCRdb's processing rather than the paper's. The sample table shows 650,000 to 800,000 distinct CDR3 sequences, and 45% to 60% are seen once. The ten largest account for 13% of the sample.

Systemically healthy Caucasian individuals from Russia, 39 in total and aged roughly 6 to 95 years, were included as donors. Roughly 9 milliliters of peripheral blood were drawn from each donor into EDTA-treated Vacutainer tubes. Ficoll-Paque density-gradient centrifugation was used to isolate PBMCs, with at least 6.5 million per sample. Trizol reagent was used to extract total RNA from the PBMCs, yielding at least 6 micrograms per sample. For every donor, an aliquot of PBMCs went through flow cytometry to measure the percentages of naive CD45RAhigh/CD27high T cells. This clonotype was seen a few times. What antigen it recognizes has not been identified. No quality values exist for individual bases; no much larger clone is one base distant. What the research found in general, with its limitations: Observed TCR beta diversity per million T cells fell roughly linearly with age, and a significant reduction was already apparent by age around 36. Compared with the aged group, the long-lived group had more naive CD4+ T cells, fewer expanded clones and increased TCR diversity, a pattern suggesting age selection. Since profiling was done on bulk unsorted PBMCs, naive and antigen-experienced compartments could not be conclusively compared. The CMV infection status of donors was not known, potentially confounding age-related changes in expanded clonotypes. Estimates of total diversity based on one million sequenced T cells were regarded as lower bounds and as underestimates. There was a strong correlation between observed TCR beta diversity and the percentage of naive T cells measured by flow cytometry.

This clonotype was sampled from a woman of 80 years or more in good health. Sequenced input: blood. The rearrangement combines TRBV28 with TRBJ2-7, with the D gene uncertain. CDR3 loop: CASSARAYDEQYF. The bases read TGTGCCAGCAGTGCCCGGGCCTATGACGAGCAGTACTTC.